The present entry profiles one T cell receptor beta chain with its context. The source of the sample is a study of blood T cell repertoires in COVID-19. Across the whole study: Specimens from acute and convalescent COVID-19 originated in the United States, Italy and Spain.

The CDR3 length is 15 residues. V was clipped by 5 bases and J by 2 bases, with 16 bases between them. In germline, CDR1 is WSHSY, CDR2 SAAADI. Authors' analysis steps: Reference gene primer amplification gave estimated nucleated cell counts. Here immunoSEQ multiplex PCR was the method, and the copy in TCRdb shows in-frame clones only, minus some. That table furnishes V, J and clone size, whereas the DNA furnished D and trimming. Of roughly 76,000 clones in the sample, 87% were seen once. The receptor's source is a woman aged 18-35 years with acute or convalescent COVID-19. The chain employs TRBV10-2 and TRBJ2-7, with D possibly matching TRBD2 (5 bases). The material sequenced was peripheral blood. The CDR3: CASSNNRDGTYEQYF. The CDR3 DNA reads as TGCGCCAGCAGTAACAATCGAGACGGGACCTACGAGCAGTACTTC.